The present T cell receptor (beta chain) was sequenced within a study of CD8 T cells in Susac syndrome. The germline V gene has CDR1 SGHVS and CDR2 FQNEAQ. V was cut by 1 base and J by 4 bases, with 23 bases left in between. The CDR3 has 19 residues. Random hexamers were used to reverse transcribe an amount of roughly 0.45 to 1 ug RNA. An immunoSEQ multiplex PCR generated amplified TCR beta CDR3 products spanning 54 Vbeta and 13 Jbeta. Each CDR3 protein gets one entry after TCRdb re-called the immunoSEQ multiplex PCR reads with MiXCR. The data contain about 300,000 distinct CDR3 sequences, under 95% of them singletons.

This chain links TRBV7-8 with TRBJ2-1, with D perhaps matching TRBD2 (6 bases). Sequencing was done on a sample of CD4+ T cells from PBMCs. The TCR was taken from a human donor with multiple sclerosis. The CDR3 nucleotides are TGTGCCAGCAGCTTAGTGACGGGTGGCCCTGCGGGGCTTTACAATGAGCAGTTCTTC. Translating gives CASSLVTGGPAGLYNEQFF.